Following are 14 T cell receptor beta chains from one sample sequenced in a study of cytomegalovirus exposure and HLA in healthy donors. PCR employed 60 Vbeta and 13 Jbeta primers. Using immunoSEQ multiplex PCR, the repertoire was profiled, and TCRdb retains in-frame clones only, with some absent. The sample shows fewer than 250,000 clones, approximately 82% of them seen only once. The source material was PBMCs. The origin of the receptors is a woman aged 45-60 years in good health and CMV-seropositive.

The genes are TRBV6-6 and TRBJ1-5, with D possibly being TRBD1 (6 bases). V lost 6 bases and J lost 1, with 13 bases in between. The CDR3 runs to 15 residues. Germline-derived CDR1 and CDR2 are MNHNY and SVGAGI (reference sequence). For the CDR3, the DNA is TGTGCCAGCAGCCAGGACGGACAGAGCAATCAGCCCCAGCATTTT. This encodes CASSQDGQSNQPQHF.

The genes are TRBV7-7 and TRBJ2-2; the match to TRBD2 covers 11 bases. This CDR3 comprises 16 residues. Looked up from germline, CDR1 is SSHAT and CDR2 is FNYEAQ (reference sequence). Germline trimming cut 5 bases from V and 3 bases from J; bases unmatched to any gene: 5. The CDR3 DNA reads TGTGCCAGCAGCGCTACTAGCGGGGGAGACACCGGGGAGCTGTTTTTT. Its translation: CASSATSGGDTGELFF.

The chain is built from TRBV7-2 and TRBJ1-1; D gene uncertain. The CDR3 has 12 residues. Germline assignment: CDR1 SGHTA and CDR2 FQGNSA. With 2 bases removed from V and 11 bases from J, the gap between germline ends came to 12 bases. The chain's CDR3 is CASSLQGPGAFF. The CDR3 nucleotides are TGTGCCAGCAGCTTACAAGGCCCCGGGGCTTTCTTT.

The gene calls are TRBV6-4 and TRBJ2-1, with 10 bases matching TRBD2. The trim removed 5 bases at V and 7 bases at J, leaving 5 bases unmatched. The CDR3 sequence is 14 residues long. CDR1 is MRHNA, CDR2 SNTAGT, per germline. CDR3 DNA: TGTGCCAGCAGTAGGACTAGCGGAGTTAATGAGCAGTTCTTC. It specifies CASSRTSGVNEQFF.

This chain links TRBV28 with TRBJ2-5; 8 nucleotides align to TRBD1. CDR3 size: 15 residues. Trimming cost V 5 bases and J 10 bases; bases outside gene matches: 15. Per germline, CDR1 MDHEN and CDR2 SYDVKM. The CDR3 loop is CASSPTDREILVQYF. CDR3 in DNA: TGTGCCAGCAGTCCCACGGACAGGGAGATTTTGGTCCAGTACTTC.

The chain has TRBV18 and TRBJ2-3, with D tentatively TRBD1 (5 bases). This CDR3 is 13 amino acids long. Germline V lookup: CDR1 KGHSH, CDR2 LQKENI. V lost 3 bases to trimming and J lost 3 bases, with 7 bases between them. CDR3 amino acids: CASSPAGTDTQYF. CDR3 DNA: TGTGCCAGCTCACCGGCAGGGACAGATACGCAGTATTTT.

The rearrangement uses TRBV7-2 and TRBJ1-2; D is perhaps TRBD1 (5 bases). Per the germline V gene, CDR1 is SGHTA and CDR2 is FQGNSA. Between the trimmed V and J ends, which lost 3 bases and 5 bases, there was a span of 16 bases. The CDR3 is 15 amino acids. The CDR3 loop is CASSFAPAGLYGYTF. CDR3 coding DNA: TGTGCCAGCAGCTTCGCCCCCGCAGGGCTATATGGCTACACCTTC.

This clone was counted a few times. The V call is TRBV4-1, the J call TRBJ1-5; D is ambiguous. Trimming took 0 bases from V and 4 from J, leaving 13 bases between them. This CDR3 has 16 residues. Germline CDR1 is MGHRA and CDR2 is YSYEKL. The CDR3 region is CASSQETSGENQPQHF. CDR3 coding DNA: TGCGCCAGCAGCCAAGAGACCTCTGGGGAGAATCAGCCCCAGCATTTT.

The CDR3 sequence: CASSSPTIRLAGGQHSNTGELFF. The CDR3 nucleotides are TGCGCCAGCAGCTCACCAACAATAAGACTAGCGGGGGGACAACACTCGAACACCGGGGAGCTGTTTTTT. The rearrangement uses TRBV5-1 and TRBJ2-2; 13 bases align to TRBD2. CDR3 length equals 23 residues. Germline CDR1 is SGHRS and CDR2 is YFSETQ. V was clipped by 3 bases and J by 0 bases; unmatched bases: 20. The full variable domain, completed using reference TRBV5-1 and TRBJ2-2, is KAGVTQTPRYLIKTRGQQVTLSCSPISGHRSVSWYQQTPGQGLQFLFEYFSETQRNKGNFPGRFSGRQFSNSRSEMNVSTLELGDSALYLCASSSPTIRLAGGQHSNTGELFFGEGSRLTVL.

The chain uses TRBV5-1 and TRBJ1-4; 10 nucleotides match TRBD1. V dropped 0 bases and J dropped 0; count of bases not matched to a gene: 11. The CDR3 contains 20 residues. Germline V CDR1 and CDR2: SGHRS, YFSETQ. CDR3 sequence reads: CASSLGGGQGSFATNEKLFF. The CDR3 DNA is TGCGCCAGCAGCTTGGGGGGGGGACAGGGGAGCTTTGCAACTAATGAAAAACTGTTTTTT. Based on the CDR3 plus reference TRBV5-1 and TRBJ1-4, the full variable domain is KAGVTQTPRYLIKTRGQQVTLSCSPISGHRSVSWYQQTPGQGLQFLFEYFSETQRNKGNFPGRFSGRQFSNSRSEMNVSTLELGDSALYLCASSLGGGQGSFATNEKLFFGSGTQLSVL.

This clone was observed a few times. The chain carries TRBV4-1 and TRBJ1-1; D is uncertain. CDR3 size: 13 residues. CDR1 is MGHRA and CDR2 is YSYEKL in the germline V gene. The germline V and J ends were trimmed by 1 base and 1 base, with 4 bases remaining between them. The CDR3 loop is CASSQAGNTEAFF. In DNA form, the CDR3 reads TGCGCCAGCAGCCAAGCAGGGAACACTGAAGCTTTCTTT.

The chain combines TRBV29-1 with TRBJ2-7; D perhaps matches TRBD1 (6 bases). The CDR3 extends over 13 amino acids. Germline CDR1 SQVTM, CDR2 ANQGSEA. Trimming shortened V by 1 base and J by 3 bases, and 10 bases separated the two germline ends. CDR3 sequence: CSVEGGPFYEQYF. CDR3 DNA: TGCAGCGTTGAAGGGGGGCCCTTCTACGAGCAGTACTTC.

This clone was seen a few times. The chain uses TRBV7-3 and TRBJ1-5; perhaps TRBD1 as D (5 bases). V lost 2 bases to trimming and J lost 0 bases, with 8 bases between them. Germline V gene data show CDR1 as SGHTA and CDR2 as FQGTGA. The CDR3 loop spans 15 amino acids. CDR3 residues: CASSLDGGSNQPQHF. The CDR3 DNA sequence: TGTGCCAGCAGCTTAGACGGGGGTAGCAATCAGCCCCAGCATTTT.

CDR3 DNA sequence: TGTGCCAGCAGCGTTTTAGAGAGTGAGCAGTTCTTC. Protein product: CASSVLESEQFF. This chain joins TRBV9 and TRBJ2-1; no firm D call. This CDR3 has 12 residues. V lost 2 bases and J 9 bases, leaving 9 bases between the germline ends. Germline values: CDR1 SGDLS, CDR2 YYNGEE.